These 19 T cell receptor beta chains came from one sample sequenced in a study of CD8 T cells in cerebrospinal fluid in Alzheimer's disease. Following a re-call of the 10x single-cell sequencing reads, TCRdb has one entry per CDR3 protein and lacks DNA. The specimen's table records 1,500 to 2,000 distinct CDR3 sequences. The sequenced sample was cerebrospinal fluid. These receptors were obtained from a human donor in good health.

This clonotype is classed as medium-sized (0.01 to 0.1%) by frequency. The chain couples TRBV30 to TRBJ2-7; without DNA, the TCRdb call of TRBD2 cannot be checked. Per the germline V gene, CDR1 is GTSNPN and CDR2 is SVGIG (reference sequence). CDR3 length: 12 amino acids. The CDR3 protein is CAWSTSGPEQYF. Together with reference TRBV30 and TRBJ2-7, the CDR3 gives the full variable domain: SQTIHQWPATLVQPVGSPLSLECTVEGTSNPNLYWYRQAAGRGLQLLFYSVGIGQISSEVPQNLSASRPQDRQFILSSKKLLLSDSGFYLCAWSTSGPEQYFGPGTRLTVT.

This clonotype is classed as medium-sized by frequency. The rearrangement uses TRBV30 and TRBJ1-1. In germline, CDR1 is GTSNPN, CDR2 SVGIG (reference sequence). This CDR3 contains 11 residues. The CDR3 is CAWRLTVGAFF.

In terms of frequency, this clonotype is medium-sized. The chain couples TRBV14 to TRBJ2-7; TCRdb's D gene call, TRBD1, goes unchecked for lack of DNA. The CDR3 has 19 amino acids. Germline assignment: CDR1 SGHDN and CDR2 FVKESK. The chain's CDR3 is CASSQEGFWGGKSSYEQYF. Supplemented by reference TRBV14 and TRBJ2-7, the full variable domain reads EAGVTQFPSHSVIEKGQTVTLRCDPISGHDNLYWYRRVMGKEIKFLLHFVKESKQDESGMPNNRFLAERTGGTYSTLKVQPAELEDSGVYFCASSQEGFWGGKSSYEQYFGPGTRLTVT.

This clonotype is classed as large (0.1 to 1%) by frequency. The chain joins TRBV5-1 to TRBJ2-3; the D call of TRBD2 rests on TCRdb alone, since no DNA is present to check it. CDR1 and CDR2 (germline): SGHRS, YFSETQ. The CDR3 contains 15 residues. This CDR3 is CASSLGVSPTDTQYF.

This clonotype registers medium-sized by frequency. The chain is built from TRBV10-1 and TRBJ2-7; TCRdb designates TRBD1, a call that cannot be tested without DNA. Germline CDR1 reads WNHNN; CDR2 reads SYGVQD (reference sequence). CDR3 size: 15 residues. The CDR3 loop is CASSGTGDPKYEQYF.

This clonotype is identified as medium-sized from frequency. The genes are TRBV6-5 and TRBJ1-6; TCRdb picks TRBD1, but there is no DNA to check that call. CDR1 and CDR2 (germline): MNHEY, SVGAGI. CDR3 size: 12 residues. CDR3 amino acids: CASSPLQGTLHF.

This clonotype is identified as medium-sized (0.01 to 0.1%) from frequency. The chain couples TRBV30 to TRBJ1-1. Germline V gene data show CDR1 as GTSNPN and CDR2 as SVGIG (reference sequence). The CDR3 is 15 amino acids. The chain's CDR3 is CAWSRGRTTYTEAFF.

This clonotype shows up as medium-sized by frequency. The chain couples TRBV24-1 to TRBJ1-1. Germline CDR1 reads KGHDR; CDR2 reads SFDVKD. The CDR3 totals 15 residues. The CDR3 sequence is CATSDPRAGDTEAFF.

This clonotype is identified as medium-sized from frequency. The chain joins TRBV3-1 to TRBJ2-5; TCRdb's assignment of TRBD2 cannot be checked, as there is no DNA. CDR3 length: 16 residues. Germline-derived CDR1 and CDR2 are LGHDT and YNNKEL (reference sequence). The CDR3: CASSRLAGGRQETQYF.

This clonotype is deemed medium-sized (0.01 to 0.1%) by its frequency. The rearrangement joins TRBV5-6 to TRBJ2-3; TCRdb designates TRBD2, a call that cannot be tested without DNA. CDR1 and CDR2 (germline): SGHDT, YYEEEE. This CDR3 is 12 amino acids long. CDR3 residues: CASWRGTDTQYF. Variable domain in full (rest from reference TRBV5-6 and TRBJ2-3): DAGVTQSPTHLIKTRGQQVTLRCSPKSGHDTVSWYQQALGQGPQFIFQYYEEEERQRGNFPDRFSGHQFPNYSSELNVNALLLGDSALYLCASWRGTDTQYFGPGTRLTVL.

Measured by frequency, this clonotype is large (0.1 to 1%). The V and J genes are TRBV5-1 and TRBJ2-1; the TRBD1 assignment by TCRdb is unverifiable without DNA. The CDR3 runs 16 residues. The germline V gene encodes CDR1 SGHRS and CDR2 YFSETQ. The CDR3 loop is CASSRSGTDTYNEQFF.

This clonotype is identified as medium-sized from frequency. The CDR3: CASSESTRWQTQYF. The V call is TRBV6-1, the J call TRBJ2-5. CDR1 and CDR2 (germline): MNHNS, SASEGT. This CDR3 comprises 14 residues.

Its frequency marks this clonotype as large. The CDR3: CASRMEPGKTYEQYF. The V and J genes are TRBV5-1 and TRBJ2-7; no DNA is available, so the TRBD1 call from TCRdb remains unchecked. CDR1 is SGHRS and CDR2 is YFSETQ in the germline V gene. There are 15 residues in the CDR3.

Considering frequency, this clonotype is medium-sized. The chain combines TRBV9 with TRBJ1-2; the D call from TCRdb, TRBD1, cannot be confirmed without DNA. This CDR3 is built from 15 residues. Germline CDR1 SGDLS, CDR2 YYNGEE. The CDR3 region is CASSVDPGGGYGYTF. Combining the CDR3 with reference TRBV9 and TRBJ1-2 gives the whole variable domain DSGVTQTPKHLITATGQRVTLRCSPRSGDLSVYWYQQSLDQGLQFLIQYYNGEERAKGNILERFSAQQFPDLHSELNLSSLELGDSALYFCASSVDPGGGYGYTFGSGTRLTVV.

Frequency places this clonotype as large. The rearrangement links TRBV5-6 to TRBJ1-1. This CDR3 has 14 residues. Per germline, CDR1 SGHDT and CDR2 YYEEEE. CDR3 sequence: CASSPAGRLTEAFF.

This clonotype registers medium-sized by frequency. J is TRBJ2-2 and V is TRBV19; the D call from TCRdb, TRBD1, cannot be confirmed without DNA. Germline CDR1 is LNHDA and CDR2 is SQIVND (reference sequence). This CDR3 contains 17 residues. The CDR3: CASSSPRDRGRTGELFF. The full variable domain, with the rest looked up from reference TRBV19 and TRBJ2-2, is DGGITQSPKYLFRKEGQNVTLSCEQNLNHDAMYWYRQDPGQGLRLIYYSQIVNDFQKGDIAEGYSVSREKKESFPLTVTSAQKNPTAFYLCASSSPRDRGRTGELFFGEGSRLTVL.

This clonotype is classed as large by frequency. The rearrangement uses TRBV6-5 and TRBJ1-4. The germline CDR1 and CDR2 sequences are MNHEY and SVGAGI. The length of the CDR3 is 14 residues. The CDR3 sequence is CASSYSDLSEKLFF.

This clonotype is deemed large (0.1 to 1%) by its frequency. The chain employs TRBV29-1 and TRBJ2-1; TCRdb names TRBD2, which stays unverified in the absence of DNA. The CDR3 extends over 14 amino acids. The germline CDR1 and CDR2 sequences are SQVTM and ANQGSEA. CDR3 region: CSGVPPLGVDEQFF.

Its frequency marks this clonotype as medium-sized. J is TRBJ1-1 and V is TRBV20-1; TCRdb's D call, TRBD1, is unchecked because there is no DNA. Germline loops: CDR1 DFQATT, CDR2 SNEGSKA (reference sequence). The CDR3 is 13 amino acids. The chain's CDR3 is CSVDTLGQSLAFF.